This T cell receptor (beta chain) was recorded in a study of cytomegalovirus exposure and HLA in healthy donors. The PCR was carried out with 60 Vbeta primers and 13 Jbeta primers. The table came from immunoSEQ multiplex PCR; TCRdb's copy has only in-frame clones and leaves some out. The table shows approximately 150,000 clones, with about 61% occurring only once. The CDR3 totals 16 residues. J gave up 0 bases and V 4 bases, and 4 bases lay outside the gene matches. Germline values: CDR1 KGHSH, CDR2 LQKENI. Source material: PBMCs. The clonotype was recovered from a male donor in good health and CMV-seronegative. The chain employs TRBV18 and TRBJ2-2; 8 bases match TRBD1. The CDR3 sequence is CASSLGQGSNTGELFF. In DNA, the CDR3 is TGTGCCAGCTCACTAGGACAGGGATCGAACACCGGGGAGCTGTTTTTT.